This T cell receptor (beta chain) derives from a study of monozygotic twins with inflammatory bowel disease (dated by TCRdb to 2018 to 2020). Background on the whole study: A total of 28 monozygotic twin pairs were included in the full study, comprising nine German pairs (four IBD-concordant, five IBD-discordant) and 19 IBD-discordant Danish pairs. Each individual had, on average, about 151 000 unique TCRalpha sequences and 181 000 unique TCRbeta sequences available for analysis. The search for disease-associated traits relied mainly on comparing, within discordant pairs, IBD patients with their genetically identical healthy co-twins. On the study overall, not on this receptor specifically: The analysis was unable to tell different T cell subtypes apart. Repertoire similarity did not differ between concordant and discordant twins, which could be due to limited statistical power. The results gave no support for a single strong signal or clonotype linked to IBD. Because patients received different immunosuppressive treatments, the repertoires may have picked up extra background noise and variability between individuals. Compared with healthy twins, IBD patients had fewer clonotypes in common with other individuals, a difference most pronounced in patients showing signs of disease activity. IBD patients had lower TCRbeta repertoire diversity, measured by the inverse Simpson index, than their healthy co-twins.

The library was built by means of 5' RACE. The input for every TCR library was 3,500 to 4,500 ng of total RNA. For each sample, cDNA synthesis was carried out in eight separate reactions using SMARTScribe reverse transcriptase. During cDNA synthesis, template switching was used to introduce unique molecular identifiers that contained a 6-nucleotide sample barcode. TCRalpha and TCRbeta cDNA was amplified by two nested PCRs of approximately 16 and 10 cycles, with bead purification after each PCR. Before amplification, the cDNA was treated with uracil DNA-glycosylase and purified using the QIAquick PCR purification kit. The second PCR added Illumina TruSeq-compatible adapters along with sample-specific barcodes. Library quality and concentration were checked on TapeStation and Qubit, and libraries were pooled at approximately 4.7 ng each. Sequencing of the pooled libraries was done on an Illumina HiSeq2500 single-index Rapid Run using custom sequencing primers and 2 x 100 bp reads. The study's own analysis went as follows. MiGEC version 1.2.6 was used for UMI-based consensus assembly to correct PCR and sequencing errors. MiXCR version 2.1.1 was used for V(D)J alignment, clonotype assembly and CDR3 extraction. To normalise gene usage, clonotype sharing and MAIT/NKT TCR abundance, the top 1000, 10 000 and 20 000 clonotypes in each sample were analysed. Diversity was computed as the inverse Simpson index with the vegan R package after downsampling to 27 000 UMIs. Paired Mann-Whitney U tests on discordant twin pairs were used, with Benjamini-Hochberg multiple-testing correction. TCRdb reprocessed the sequencing reads and holds a single record per CDR3 protein sequence, with no DNA. Clone size and V and J calls follow TCRdb, not the original study. The sample's table lists a count of some 300,000 distinct CDR3 sequences. Roughly 5.3% of the sample lies in the top ten.

The CDR3 has 19 amino acids, counting the end cysteine and phenylalanine. The entry carries no DNA sequence. According to the germline V gene (reference sequence), CDR1 reads LGHDT and CDR2 reads YNNKEL. About this clonotype: This receptor's antigen is unknown.

From each donor, an approximately 2.5 ml peripheral blood sample was drawn into PAXgene tubes and stored at -80 degrees C. Without any T cell sorting, total RNA was extracted from whole blood using the PAXgene blood miRNA kit on an automated QIAcube. Peripheral blood from monozygotic twin pairs who were concordant or discordant for inflammatory bowel disease underwent deep TCRalpha and TCRbeta repertoire profiling using unique molecular barcoding. For every twin pair, smoking habits were documented, and each individual was categorised as a current, former or never smoker. The sample taken for sequencing was blood. The receptor chain draws on TRBV3-1 and TRBJ2-1; lacking DNA, the TRBD1 call made by TCRdb goes unchecked. The TCR was taken from a human donor with ulcerative colitis or Crohn's disease, or a healthy co-twin of an affected twin (not recorded which). The CDR3 corresponds to CASSPRTGTGVSFRNEQFF.